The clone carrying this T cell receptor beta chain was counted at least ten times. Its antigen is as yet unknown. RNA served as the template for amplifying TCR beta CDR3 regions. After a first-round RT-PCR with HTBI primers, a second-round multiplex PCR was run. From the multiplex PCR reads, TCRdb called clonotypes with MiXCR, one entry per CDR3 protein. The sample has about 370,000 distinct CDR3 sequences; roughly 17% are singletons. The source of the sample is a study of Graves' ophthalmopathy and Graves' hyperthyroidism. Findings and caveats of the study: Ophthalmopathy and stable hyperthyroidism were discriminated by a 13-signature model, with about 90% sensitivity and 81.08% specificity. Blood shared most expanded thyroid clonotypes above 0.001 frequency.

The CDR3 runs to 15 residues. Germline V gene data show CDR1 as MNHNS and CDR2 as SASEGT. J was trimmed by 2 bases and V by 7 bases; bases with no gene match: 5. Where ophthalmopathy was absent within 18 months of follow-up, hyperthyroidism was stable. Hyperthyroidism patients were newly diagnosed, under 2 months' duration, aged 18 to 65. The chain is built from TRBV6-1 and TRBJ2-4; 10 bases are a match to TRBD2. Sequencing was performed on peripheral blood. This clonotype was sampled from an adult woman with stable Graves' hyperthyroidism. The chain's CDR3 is CASMVTSGSKNIQYF. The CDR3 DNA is TGTGCCAGCATGGTGACTAGCGGGTCCAAAAACATTCAGTACTTC.